The clone carrying this T cell receptor beta chain showed up many times. The data are from a study of neurological immune-mediated disorders. Losses at the gene ends were 7 bases for V and 5 bases for J; bases not matched to a gene: 7. CDR3 size: 15 residues. Germline assignment: CDR1 MNHEY and CDR2 SMNVEV (reference sequence). TCRdb used MiXCR to reprocess the 5' RACE reads, holding one entry per CDR3 protein. Altogether about 58,000 distinct CDR3 sequences are present, roughly 3.5% being singletons, with the ten largest covering around 1.5%. This sequence originates from a man aged 25 to 40 with multiple sclerosis. The sequencing input was PBMCs. The chain carries TRBV27 and TRBJ2-1; 11 positions match TRBD1. CDR3 in DNA: TGTGCCAGCACCTTTGGGACAGGGGGGAACAATGAGCAGTTCTTC. Protein sequence: CASTFGTGGNNEQFF.